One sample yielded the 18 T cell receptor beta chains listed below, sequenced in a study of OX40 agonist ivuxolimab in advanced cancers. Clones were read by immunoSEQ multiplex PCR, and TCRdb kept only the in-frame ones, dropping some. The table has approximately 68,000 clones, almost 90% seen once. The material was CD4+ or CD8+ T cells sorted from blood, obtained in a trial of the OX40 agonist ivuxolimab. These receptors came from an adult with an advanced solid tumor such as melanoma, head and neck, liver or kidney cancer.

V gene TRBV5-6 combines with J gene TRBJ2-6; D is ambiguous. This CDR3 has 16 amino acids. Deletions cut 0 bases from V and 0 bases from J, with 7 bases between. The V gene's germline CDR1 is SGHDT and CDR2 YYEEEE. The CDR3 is CASSLVTRSGANVLTF. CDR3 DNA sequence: TGTGCCAGCAGCTTGGTCACTCGCTCTGGGGCCAACGTCCTGACTTTC. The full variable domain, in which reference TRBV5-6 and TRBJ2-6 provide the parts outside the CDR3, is DAGVTQSPTHLIKTRGQQVTLRCSPKSGHDTVSWYQQALGQGPQFIFQYYEEEERQRGNFPDRFSGHQFPNYSSELNVNALLLGDSALYLCASSLVTRSGANVLTFGAGSRLTVL.

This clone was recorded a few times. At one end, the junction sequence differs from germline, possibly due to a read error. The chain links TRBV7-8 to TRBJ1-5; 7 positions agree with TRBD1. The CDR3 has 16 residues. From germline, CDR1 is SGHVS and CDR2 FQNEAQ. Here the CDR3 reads CASSLGQDRGRQPQHF. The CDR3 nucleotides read TGTGCCAGCAGTTTAGGACAGGATAGGGGTCGGCAGCCCCAGCATTTT.

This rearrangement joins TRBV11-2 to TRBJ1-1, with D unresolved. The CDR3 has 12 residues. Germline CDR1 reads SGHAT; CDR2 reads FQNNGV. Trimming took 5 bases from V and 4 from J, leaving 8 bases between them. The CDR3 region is CASSPSGTEAFF. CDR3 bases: TGTGCCAGCAGCCCCAGTGGCACTGAAGCTTTCTTT.

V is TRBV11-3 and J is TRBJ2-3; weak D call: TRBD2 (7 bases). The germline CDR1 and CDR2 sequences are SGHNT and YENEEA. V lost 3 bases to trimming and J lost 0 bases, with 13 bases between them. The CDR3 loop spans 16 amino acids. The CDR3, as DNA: TGTGCCAGCAGCTTGGGGGGGCCGGCGAGCACAGATACGCAGTATTTT. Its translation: CASSLGGPASTDTQYF.

The CDR3 DNA sequence: TGTGCCAGCAGTTTAGACAGGTCCACAGATACGCAGTATTTT. It codes for CASSLDRSTDTQYF. The chain couples TRBV6-5 to TRBJ2-3; maybe TRBD1 (6 bases). V lost 4 bases and J 2 bases, leaving 10 bases between the germline ends. In germline, CDR1 is MNHEY, CDR2 SVGAGI. CDR3 size: 14 residues.

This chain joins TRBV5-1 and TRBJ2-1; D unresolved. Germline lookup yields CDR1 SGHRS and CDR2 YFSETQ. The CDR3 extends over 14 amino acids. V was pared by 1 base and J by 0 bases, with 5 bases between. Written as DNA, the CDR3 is TGCGCCAGCAGCTTGAATCCCTCCTACAATGAGCAGTTCTTC. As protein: CASSLNPSYNEQFF.

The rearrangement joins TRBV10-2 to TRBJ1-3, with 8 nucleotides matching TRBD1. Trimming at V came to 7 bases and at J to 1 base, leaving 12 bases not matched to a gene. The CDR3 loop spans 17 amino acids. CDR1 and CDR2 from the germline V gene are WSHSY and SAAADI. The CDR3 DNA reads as TGCGCCAGCACCGCCGGACAGGGTCGCTTTTCTGGAAACACCATATATTTT. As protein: CASTAGQGRFSGNTIYF.

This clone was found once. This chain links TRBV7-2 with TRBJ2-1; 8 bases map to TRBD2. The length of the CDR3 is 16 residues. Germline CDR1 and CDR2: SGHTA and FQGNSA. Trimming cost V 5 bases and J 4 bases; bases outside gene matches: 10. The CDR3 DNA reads TGTGCCAGCAGCCCAACCCGTAGCGGGGCATACAATGAGCAGTTCTTC. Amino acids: CASSPTRSGAYNEQFF.

The CDR3 nucleotides read TGCAGCGTCTTGGCACAGCCCAGGGATGAGCAGTTCTTC. Translating it yields CSVLAQPRDEQFF. The rearrangement joins TRBV29-1 to TRBJ2-1, with a weak D call TRBD1 (5 bases). CDR1 is SQVTM and CDR2 is ANQGSEA in the germline V gene. Trimming stripped 6 bases from V and 8 bases from J, with 17 bases between. This CDR3 contains 13 residues.

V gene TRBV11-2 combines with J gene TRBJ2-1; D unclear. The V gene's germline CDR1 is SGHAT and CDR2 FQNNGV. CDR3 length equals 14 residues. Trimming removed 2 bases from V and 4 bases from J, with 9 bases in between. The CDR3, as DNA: TGTGCCAGCAGCTTAATTGGCCTGTACAATGAGCAGTTCTTC. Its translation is CASSLIGLYNEQFF.

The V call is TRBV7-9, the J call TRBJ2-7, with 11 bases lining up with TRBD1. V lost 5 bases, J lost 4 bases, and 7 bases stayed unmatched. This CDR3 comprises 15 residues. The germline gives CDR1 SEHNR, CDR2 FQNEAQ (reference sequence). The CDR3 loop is CASSRGTGGGYEQYF. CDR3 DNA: TGTGCCAGCAGCCGAGGGACAGGGGGTGGGTACGAGCAGTACTTC. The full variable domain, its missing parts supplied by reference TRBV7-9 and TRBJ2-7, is DTGVSQNPRHKITKRGQNVTFRCDPISEHNRLYWYRQTLGQGPEFLTYFQNEAQLEKSRLLSDRFSAERPKGSFSTLEIQRTEQGDSAMYLCASSRGTGGGYEQYFGPGTRLTVT.

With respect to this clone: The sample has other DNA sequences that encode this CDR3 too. In DNA, the CDR3 is TGCGCCAGCAGCTTGGTGGGGGGAAGCAATCAGCCCCAGCATTTT. Translating it yields CASSLVGGSNQPQHF. The chain joins TRBV5-1 to TRBJ1-5; possibly TRBD1 for D (5 bases). V lost 0 bases and J 1 base, leaving 8 bases between the germline ends. The CDR3 is 15 residues long. Looked up from germline, CDR1 is SGHRS and CDR2 is YFSETQ.

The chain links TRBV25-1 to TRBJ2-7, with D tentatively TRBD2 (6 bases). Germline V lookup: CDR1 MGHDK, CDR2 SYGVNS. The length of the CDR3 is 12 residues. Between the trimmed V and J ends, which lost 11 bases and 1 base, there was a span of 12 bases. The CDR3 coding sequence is TGTGCCGGGGAGGACTCTTCCTACGAGCAGTACTTC. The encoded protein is CAGEDSSYEQYF.

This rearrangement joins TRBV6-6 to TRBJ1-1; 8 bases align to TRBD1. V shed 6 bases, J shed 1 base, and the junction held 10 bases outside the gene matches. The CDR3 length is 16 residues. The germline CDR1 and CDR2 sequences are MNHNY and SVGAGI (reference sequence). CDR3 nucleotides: TGTGCCAGCAGGTCCGTCGGGGGGACAGGGAACACTGAAGCTTTCTTT. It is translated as CASRSVGGTGNTEAFF.

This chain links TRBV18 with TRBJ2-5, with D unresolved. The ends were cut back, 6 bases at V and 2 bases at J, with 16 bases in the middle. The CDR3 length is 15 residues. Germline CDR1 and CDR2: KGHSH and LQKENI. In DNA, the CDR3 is TGTGCCAGCTCTCCGCAATTCGGCCCACAAGAGACCCAGTACTTC. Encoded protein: CASSPQFGPQETQYF.

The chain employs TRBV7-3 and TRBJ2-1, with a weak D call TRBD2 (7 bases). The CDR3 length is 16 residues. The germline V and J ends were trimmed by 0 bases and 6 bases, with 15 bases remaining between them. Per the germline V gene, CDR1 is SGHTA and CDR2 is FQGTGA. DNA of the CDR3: TGTGCCAGCAGCTTAACTAGGGGGGGCGGAGGCAATGAGCAGTTCTTC. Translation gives CASSLTRGGGGNEQFF.

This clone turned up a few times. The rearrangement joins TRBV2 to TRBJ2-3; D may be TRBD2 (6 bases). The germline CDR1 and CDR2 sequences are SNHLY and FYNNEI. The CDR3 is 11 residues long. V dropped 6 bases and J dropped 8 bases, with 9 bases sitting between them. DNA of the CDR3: TGTGCCAGCAGCCTCGGGAGTACGCAGTATTTT. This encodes CASSLGSTQYF. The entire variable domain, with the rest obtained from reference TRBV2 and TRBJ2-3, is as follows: EPEVTQTPSHQVTQMGQEVILRCVPISNHLYFYWYRQILGQKVEFLVSFYNNEISEKSEIFDDQFSVERPDGSNFTLKIRSTKLEDSAMYFCASSLGSTQYFGPGTRLTVL.

The CDR3 region is CASSFSRTSAYNEQFF. DNA for the CDR3: TGTGCCAGCAGCTTTTCTCGGACTAGCGCTTACAATGAGCAGTTCTTC. This chain links TRBV5-4 with TRBJ2-1; 9 positions agree with TRBD2. CDR3 length: 16 amino acids. The germline V gene encodes CDR1 SGHNT and CDR2 YYREEE (reference sequence). J lost 4 bases, V lost 2 bases, and 7 bases had no gene match. The entire variable domain, with the rest obtained from reference TRBV5-4 and TRBJ2-1, is as follows: ETGVTQSPTHLIKTRGQQVTLRCSSQSGHNTVSWYQQALGQGPQFIFQYYREEENGRGNFPPRFSGLQFPNYSSELNVNALELDDSALYLCASSFSRTSAYNEQFFGPGTRLTVL.